This passage covers 30 T cell receptor beta chains from one sample sequenced in a study of radiotherapy plus CTLA-4 blockade in lung cancer. Profiled with immunoSEQ multiplex PCR; TCRdb holds only in-frame clones, not every one. The table includes 78,000 or so clones, around 90% detected once. The sequencing here drew on peripheral blood, taken from a patient treated with radiotherapy plus ipilimumab. These receptors were collected from a human donor with non-small cell lung cancer who had stable disease on radiotherapy plus ipilimumab.

The V call is TRBV27, the J call TRBJ2-7; perhaps TRBD1 as D (6 bases). Trimming shortened V by 8 bases and J by 6 bases, and 14 bases separated the two germline ends. The CDR3 is made up of 12 amino acids. Per germline, CDR1 MNHEY and CDR2 SMNVEV (reference sequence). CDR3 residues: CASGTGPFEQYF. As DNA, the CDR3 is TGTGCCAGCGGAACAGGGCCTTTCGAGCAGTACTTC.

The gene calls are TRBV28 and TRBJ2-3; D possibly corresponds to TRBD1 (5 bases). Trimming stripped 4 bases from V and 4 bases from J, with 15 bases between. The CDR3 is made up of 15 amino acids. Germline-derived CDR1 and CDR2 are MDHEN and SYDVKM. The CDR3 sequence: CASSSLLDRADTQYF. The CDR3, as DNA: TGTGCCAGCAGTTCACTCCTTGACAGAGCAGATACGCAGTATTTT.

This clone was seen only a few times. The V call is TRBV7-9, the J call TRBJ1-3; D is unresolved. The CDR3 spans 15 residues. Germline lookup yields CDR1 SEHNR and CDR2 FQNEAQ (reference sequence). Trimming removed 3 bases at V and 0 bases at J, with 9 bases between. CDR3 in amino acids: CASSFPVNSGNTIYF. The DNA for the CDR3 is TGTGCCAGCAGCTTTCCCGTTAACTCTGGAAACACCATATATTTT.

The chain carries TRBV7-2 and TRBJ1-5; 8 bases are shared with TRBD1. This CDR3 region has 15 residues. V lost 5 bases to trimming and J lost 3 bases; unmatched junction nucleotides: 6. Germline CDR1 reads SGHTA; CDR2 reads FQGNSA. CDR3 sequence: CASSPGDRHNQPQHF. In DNA, the CDR3 is TGTGCCAGCAGCCCAGGGGACAGGCACAATCAGCCCCAGCATTTT. Supplemented by reference TRBV7-2 and TRBJ1-5, the full variable domain reads GAGVSQSPSNKVTEKGKDVELRCDPISGHTALYWYRQSLGQGLEFLIYFQGNSAPDKSGLPSDRFSAERTGGSVSTLTIQRTQQEDSAVYLCASSPGDRHNQPQHFGDGTRLSIL.

The genes are TRBV19 and TRBJ1-1; D remains ambiguous. The CDR3 extends over 13 amino acids. V lost 0 bases and J lost 5, with 7 bases in between. Germline CDR1 is LNHDA and CDR2 is SQIVND (reference sequence). The CDR3 region has the DNA TGTGCCAGTAGTATAGAGAGAAGGACTGAAGCTTTCTTT. Protein sequence: CASSIERRTEAFF. Filled out from reference TRBV19 and TRBJ1-1, the complete variable domain reads DGGITQSPKYLFRKEGQNVTLSCEQNLNHDAMYWYRQDPGQGLRLIYYSQIVNDFQKGDIAEGYSVSREKKESFPLTVTSAQKNPTAFYLCASSIERRTEAFFGQGTRLTVV.

V is TRBV28 and J is TRBJ1-1; the D gene is possibly TRBD1 (6 bases). From germline, CDR1 is MDHEN and CDR2 SYDVKM. CDR3 length: 14 amino acids. V lost 9 bases and J 3 bases, leaving 17 bases between the germline ends. CDR3 in DNA: TGTGCCAGTAGGGGGACGGGAGGTTACACTGAAGCTTTCTTT. It encodes CASRGTGGYTEAFF.

The chain links TRBV5-8 to TRBJ1-2; no firm D call. Between the trimmed V and J ends, which lost 2 bases and 4 bases, there was a span of 15 bases. There are 15 residues in the CDR3. Germline assignment: CDR1 SGHTS and CDR2 YDEGEE. CDR3 DNA sequence: TGTGCCAGCAGCTTCCTAGGGTCGGGAACCTATGGCTACACCTTC. As protein: CASSFLGSGTYGYTF.

The chain joins TRBV18 to TRBJ1-2; 7 nucleotides agree with TRBD1. Unmatched junction bases numbered 9, after V lost 6 bases and J lost 2 bases. Germline V gene lookup returns CDR1 KGHSH and CDR2 LQKENI. CDR3 size: 15 residues. CDR3 DNA: TGTGCCAGCTCGACCTCGGGACAGACCAACTATGGCTACACCTTC. Protein sequence: CASSTSGQTNYGYTF.

This chain links TRBV6-5 with TRBJ2-7; 7 nucleotides line up with TRBD1. The V and J ends lost 5 bases and 0 bases, in that order; junction bases with no gene match: 7. Germline CDR1 and CDR2: MNHEY and SVGAGI. The CDR3 runs to 15 residues. Here the CDR3 DNA reads TGTGCCAGCAGTACCAGGGGGACCCCCTCCTACGAGCAGTACTTC. This codes for CASSTRGTPSYEQYF.

Of note for this clone: One junction end does not reproduce the germline sequence, and a read error may be involved. This chain connects TRBV18 to TRBJ1-1; no reliable D call. This CDR3 has 12 residues. Germline lookup yields CDR1 KGHSH and CDR2 LQKENI. The CDR3 DNA is TGTGCCGGCTCACCCGCCACAGATGAAGCTTTCTTT. It yields the protein CAGSPATDEAFF.

The chain employs TRBV21-1 and TRBJ2-4; TRBD2 is the table's D call, not checked against the DNA. TRBV21-1 is noted as a pseudogene. The CDR3 has 13 residues. The CDR3 here is CASRNLAKNIQYF. CDR3 in DNA: TGTGCCAGCAGGAACTTAGCCAAAAACATTCAGTACTTC.

The V and J genes are TRBV5-1 and TRBJ2-5; D unresolved. Trimming cost V 1 base and J 0 bases, with 4 bases left between them. This CDR3 contains 13 residues. Germline CDR1 SGHRS, CDR2 YFSETQ. CDR3 bases: TGCGCCAGCAGCTTGACGTACCAAGAGACCCAGTACTTC. This translates into CASSLTYQETQYF.

The V gene is TRBV19, the J gene TRBJ1-2; D not resolved. Germline assignment: CDR1 LNHDA and CDR2 SQIVND (reference sequence). The CDR3 runs to 14 residues. Trimming removed 0 bases from V and 4 bases from J, with 9 bases in between. The CDR3 bases are TGTGCCAGTAGTATAGAGACGGCCGCCTATGGCTACACCTTC. Amino acid sequence: CASSIETAAYGYTF.

The genes are TRBV5-1 and TRBJ2-7, with D unresolved. Deletions cut 7 bases from V and 2 bases from J, with 13 bases between. Germline CDR1 and CDR2: SGHRS and YFSETQ. The CDR3 sequence is 13 residues long. CDR3 region: CASSFGSPYEQYF. CDR3 nucleotide sequence: TGCGCCAGCTCATTCGGGTCCCCCTACGAGCAGTACTTC.

V gene TRBV7-9 combines with J gene TRBJ2-1, with a possible D match to TRBD2 (5 bases). From germline, CDR1 is SEHNR and CDR2 FQNEAQ (reference sequence). Between the trimmed V and J ends, which lost 4 bases and 12 bases, there was a span of 16 bases. The CDR3 has 13 amino acids. The CDR3 sequence is CASSSPSSKGQFF. For the CDR3, the DNA is TGTGCCAGCAGCTCGCCTAGCAGTAAGGGGCAGTTCTTC. Based on the CDR3 plus reference TRBV7-9 and TRBJ2-1, the full variable domain is DTGVSQNPRHKITKRGQNVTFRCDPISEHNRLYWYRQTLGQGPEFLTYFQNEAQLEKSRLLSDRFSAERPKGSFSTLEIQRTEQGDSAMYLCASSSPSSKGQFFGPGTRLTVL.

The chain links TRBV28 to TRBJ2-5; D gene uncertain. Germline V gene data show CDR1 as MDHEN and CDR2 as SYDVKM. V lost 2 bases, J lost 5 bases, and 9 bases lay in between. The CDR3 is made up of 13 amino acids. In DNA form, the CDR3 reads TGTGCCAGCAGTTTACAGCCGACGGAGACCCAGTACTTC. Its translation is CASSLQPTETQYF.

The rearrangement links TRBV23-1 to TRBJ1-4, with a tentative D call TRBD1 (5 bases). TRBV23-1 is annotated as an ORF whose role is uncertain. The CDR3 covers 18 residues. V was clipped by 0 bases and J by 8 bases, with 22 bases between them. Here the CDR3 reads CASSQSQGEDIRKEKLFF. CDR3 nucleotide sequence: TGCGCCAGCAGTCAATCGCAGGGTGAAGACATCAGAAAGGAAAAACTGTTTTTT.

This sequence joins TRBV7-8 and TRBJ2-3; TRBD2 matches 8 bases. The CDR3 runs to 16 residues. Germline values: CDR1 SGHVS, CDR2 FQNEAQ. After removal of 0 bases from V and 5 bases from J, the junction contained 7 bases not matched to a gene. The CDR3 DNA sequence: TGTGCCAGCAGCTTAGCCAGCGGGGGCCCCGTAGATACGCAGTATTTT. It specifies CASSLASGGPVDTQYF.

The chain has TRBV9 and TRBJ2-1, with TRBD1 identical over 9 bases. Germline CDR1 reads SGDLS; CDR2 reads YYNGEE. This CDR3 region has 15 residues. Germline trimming cut 3 bases from V and 6 bases from J; bases unmatched to any gene: 7. The CDR3 DNA follows: TGTGCCAGCAGCGGCCGGGACAGGGATCGCAATGAGCAGTTCTTC. Its translation is CASSGRDRDRNEQFF.

The rearrangement joins TRBV5-1 to TRBJ2-3, with TRBD2 identical over 11 bases. CDR1 is SGHRS, CDR2 YFSETQ, per germline. The CDR3 runs to 19 residues. V was clipped by 1 base and J by 0 bases; unmatched bases: 10. The CDR3 protein is CASSLLVGLAGSSTDTQYF. The CDR3 region has the DNA TGCGCCAGCAGCTTGTTGGTAGGACTAGCGGGCAGTAGCACAGATACGCAGTATTTT.

V usage is TRBV29-1 and J usage is TRBJ1-4, with 7 positions matching TRBD1. In germline, CDR1 is SQVTM, CDR2 ANQGSEA. V dropped 5 bases and J dropped 3; count of bases not matched to a gene: 6. The CDR3 loop spans 14 amino acids. The CDR3 region has the DNA TGCAGCGTTTGTAGGGACAGTTCTAATGAAAAACTGTTTTTT. Protein: CSVCRDSSNEKLFF.

The chain recombines TRBV7-9 with TRBJ2-1, with D possibly TRBD2 on 5 matching bases. The germline V gene has CDR1 SEHNR and CDR2 FQNEAQ (reference sequence). The CDR3 runs to 12 residues. Trimming removed 4 bases at V and 6 bases at J, with 7 bases between. The CDR3: CASSSSGNEQFF. In DNA form, the CDR3 reads TGTGCCAGCAGCTCCAGCGGCAATGAGCAGTTCTTC.

The V gene is TRBV30, the J gene TRBJ1-1; D remains ambiguous. V shed 4 bases and J shed 0 bases, with 15 bases lying between them. Germline CDR1 and CDR2: GTSNPN and SVGIG (reference sequence). The CDR3 runs to 15 residues. CDR3 protein: CAWKGVSAMNTEAFF. In DNA form, the CDR3 reads TGTGCCTGGAAAGGTGTGTCAGCTATGAACACTGAAGCTTTCTTT.

The chain is built from TRBV30 and TRBJ1-6, with 8 bases aligning to TRBD1. The V segment lost 3 bases and the J segment 7 bases; nucleotides outside the gene matches: 8. Germline CDR1 GTSNPN, CDR2 SVGIG (reference sequence). The CDR3 covers 15 residues. In DNA form, the CDR3 reads TGTGCCTGGAGAGCCACAGGGGGTCCGAATTCACCCCTCCACTTT. This sequence encodes CAWRATGGPNSPLHF.

The genes are TRBV25-1 and TRBJ2-2; D remains ambiguous. Germline V lookup: CDR1 MGHDK, CDR2 SYGVNS. This CDR3 is built from 15 residues. Trimming stripped 1 base from V and 1 base from J, with 7 bases between. The CDR3 DNA is TGTGCCAGCAGTGAATCTGTGCAGAACACCGGGGAGCTGTTTTTT. It encodes CASSESVQNTGELFF. Variable domain in full (rest from reference TRBV25-1 and TRBJ2-2): EADIYQTPRYLVIGTGKKITLECSQTMGHDKMYWYQQDPGMELHLIHYSYGVNSTEKGDLSSESTVSRIRTEHFPLTLESARPSHTSQYLCASSESVQNTGELFFGEGSRLTVL.

V and J are TRBV5-1 and TRBJ2-5; D is perhaps TRBD2 (6 bases). CDR1 is SGHRS, CDR2 YFSETQ, per germline. Trimming took 2 bases from V and 3 from J, leaving 11 bases between them. The CDR3 has 14 residues. CDR3 region: CASSFSGGEETQYF. The CDR3, as DNA: TGCGCCAGCAGCTTCTCAGGAGGGGAAGAGACCCAGTACTTC.

This chain links TRBV11-2 with TRBJ2-1; unclear D gene. V lost 7 bases and J lost 9, with 16 bases in between. The CDR3 sequence is 13 residues long. Germline CDR1 reads SGHAT; CDR2 reads FQNNGV. The CDR3 region has the DNA TGTGCCAGCATACCTTATAGGGTCAGTGAGCAGTTCTTC. This codes for CASIPYRVSEQFF.

V and J are TRBV27 and TRBJ1-1; no firm D call. Trimming shortened V by 7 bases and J by 1 base, and 4 bases separated the two germline ends. CDR3 size: 11 residues. Germline loops: CDR1 MNHEY, CDR2 SMNVEV (reference sequence). This CDR3 is CASTGNTEAFF. The DNA for the CDR3 is TGTGCCAGCACTGGGAACACTGAAGCTTTCTTT.

This chain joins TRBV28 and TRBJ1-6; 9 nucleotides agree with TRBD1. With V trimmed by 5 bases and J by 7 bases, 3 bases remained unmatched. There are 14 residues in the CDR3. Germline V gene data show CDR1 as MDHEN and CDR2 as SYDVKM. CDR3 in amino acids: CASSNGTGNSPLHF. In DNA, the CDR3 is TGTGCCAGCAGTAATGGGACAGGGAATTCACCCCTCCACTTT.

V usage is TRBV5-1 and J usage is TRBJ2-1; 7 bases agree with TRBD2. The germline gives CDR1 SGHRS, CDR2 YFSETQ. This CDR3 contains 16 residues. With 4 bases clipped from V and 7 bases from J, the junction kept 14 bases outside the gene matches. As DNA, the CDR3 is TGCGCCAGCAGCCCACCCCTGGCGGGAGCCCGAAATGAGCAGTTCTTC. Translated, it gives CASSPPLAGARNEQFF.